This T cell receptor (beta chain) was recorded in a study of blood T cell repertoires in COVID-19. About the study: Sites across the United States, Italy and Spain contributed samples from acute and convalescent COVID-19.

Per the authors' pipeline: Reference gene primer amplification gave estimated nucleated cell counts. The protocol was immunoSEQ multiplex PCR, while the TCRdb copy is restricted to in-frame clones and leaves out a portion. The D gene and trimming were derived from the DNA, and the V and J assignments and clone size from that table. This sample has about 200,000 clones, with roughly 80% found just once. This clone showed up just a few times. The germline V gene encodes CDR1 LNHDA and CDR2 SQIVND (reference sequence). V lost 1 base and J 0 bases, leaving 12 bases between the germline ends. The CDR3 has 16 amino acids.

The chain uses TRBV19 and TRBJ1-1, with D uncertain. Sequencing input: peripheral blood. This TCR was sampled from a woman older than 75 with acute or convalescent COVID-19. CDR3 nucleotide sequence: TGTGCCAGTAGTATAGTTGGGGAGCGCATGAACACTGAAGCTTTCTTT. It specifies CASSIVGERMNTEAFF.